One and the same sample provided the 8 T cell receptor beta chains below, sequenced in a study of OX40 agonist ivuxolimab in advanced cancers. This table comes from immunoSEQ multiplex PCR, and its TCRdb copy is limited to in-frame clones, with some not included. The sample has approximately 29,000 clones; about four fifths are singletons. Specimen: CD4+ or CD8+ T cells sorted from blood, collected in a trial of the OX40 agonist ivuxolimab. These receptor sequences come from an adult with an advanced solid tumor such as melanoma, head and neck, liver or kidney cancer.

This chain uses TRBV11-2 with TRBJ2-7; the match to TRBD1 covers 10 bases. CDR3 length equals 15 residues. J lost 5 bases, V lost 5 bases, and 9 bases had no gene match. Germline CDR1 reads SGHAT; CDR2 reads FQNNGV. CDR3 in DNA: TGTGCCAGCAGCCCGGGACAGGGGAAGTTCCACGAGCAGTACTTC. This codes for CASSPGQGKFHEQYF.

The CDR3 here is CASQGRDTQYF. For the CDR3, the DNA is TGTGCCAGTCAAGGGAGAGATACGCAGTATTTT. The V and J genes are TRBV2 and TRBJ2-3; a possible D gene is TRBD2 (5 bases). The germline V gene encodes CDR1 SNHLY and CDR2 FYNNEI. The CDR3 loop spans 11 amino acids. V was trimmed by 9 bases and J by 5 bases, leaving 9 bases between them. The complete variable domain, with remaining parts taken from reference TRBV2 and TRBJ2-3, reads EPEVTQTPSHQVTQMGQEVILRCVPISNHLYFYWYRQILGQKVEFLVSFYNNEISEKSEIFDDQFSVERPDGSNFTLKIRSTKLEDSAMYFCASQGRDTQYFGPGTRLTVL.

The J gene is TRBJ2-1, the V gene TRBV6-1; D is possibly TRBD2 (5 bases). Germline assignment: CDR1 MNHNS and CDR2 SASEGT. The CDR3 extends over 13 amino acids. With 0 bases removed from V and 5 bases from J, the gap between germline ends came to 5 bases. The CDR3 nucleotides are TGTGCCAGCAGTGAAGCGAGGGACAATGAGCAGTTCTTC. Translation gives CASSEARDNEQFF.

V gene TRBV7-8 combines with J gene TRBJ1-2, with TRBD1 identical over 7 bases. Germline trimming cut 4 bases from V and 4 bases from J; bases unmatched to any gene: 3. The CDR3 totals 13 residues. Germline V lookup: CDR1 SGHVS, CDR2 FQNEAQ. The CDR3 bases are TGTGCCAGCAGCTCGACAGGGATCTATGGCTACACCTTC. Translation: CASSSTGIYGYTF.

The chain is built from TRBV29-1 and TRBJ1-2; the D gene is possibly TRBD1 (6 bases). V was pared by 6 bases and J by 6 bases, with 11 bases between. Per germline, CDR1 SQVTM and CDR2 ANQGSEA. The CDR3 length is 11 residues. The CDR3 DNA reads as TGCAGCGTAACAGGGAGGGATGGCTACACCTTC. It codes for CSVTGRDGYTF. Using reference TRBV29-1 and TRBJ1-2 for the parts outside the CDR3, the full variable domain is SAVISQKPSRDICQRGTSLTIQCQVDSQVTMMFWYRQQPGQSLTLIATANQGSEATYESGFVIDKFPISRPNLTFSTLTVSNMSPEDSSIYLCSVTGRDGYTFGSGTRLTVV.

The V gene is TRBV9, the J gene TRBJ1-5; no clear D. Germline V gene sequence: CDR1 SGDLS, CDR2 YYNGEE. The V end was cut by 0 bases, the J end by 0 bases, with 7 bases between. The CDR3 length is 15 residues. CDR3 sequence reads: CASSVDGNSNQPQHF. CDR3 bases: TGTGCCAGCAGCGTAGATGGGAATAGCAATCAGCCCCAGCATTTT.

The CDR3 is CASSERGESWAYGYTF. Here the CDR3 DNA reads TGTGCCAGCAGTGAAAGAGGGGAGTCTTGGGCCTATGGCTACACCTTC. The rearrangement uses TRBV6-1 and TRBJ1-2; a weak D match, TRBD1 (5 bases). V lost 2 bases and J lost 4, with 17 bases in between. There are 16 residues in the CDR3. Looked up from germline, CDR1 is MNHNS and CDR2 is SASEGT.

The chain links TRBV4-1 to TRBJ1-1; unclear D gene. Germline assignment: CDR1 MGHRA and CDR2 YSYEKL. The CDR3 length is 13 residues. V lost 3 bases to trimming and J lost 1 base, with 6 bases between them. The CDR3 region is CASSQSENTEAFF. CDR3 coding DNA: TGCGCCAGCAGCCAGTCAGAGAACACTGAAGCTTTCTTT.